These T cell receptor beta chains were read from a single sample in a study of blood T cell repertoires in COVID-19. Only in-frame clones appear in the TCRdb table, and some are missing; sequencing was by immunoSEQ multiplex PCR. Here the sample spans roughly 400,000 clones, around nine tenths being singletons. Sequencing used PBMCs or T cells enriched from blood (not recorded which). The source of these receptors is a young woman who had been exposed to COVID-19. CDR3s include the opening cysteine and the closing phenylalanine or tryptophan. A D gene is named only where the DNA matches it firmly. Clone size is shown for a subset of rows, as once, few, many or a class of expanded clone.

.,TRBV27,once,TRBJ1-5,TGTGCCAGCAGTTTGCAGGGGCATCAGCCCCAGCATTTT,CASSLQGHQPQHF
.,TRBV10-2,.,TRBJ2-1,TGCGCCAGCAAGGACAGAGCCTACAATGAGCAGTTCTTC,CASKDRAYNEQFF
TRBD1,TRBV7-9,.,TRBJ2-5,TGTGCCAGCAGCGGGACAGGCTGGGAGACCCAGTACTTC,CASSGTGWETQYF
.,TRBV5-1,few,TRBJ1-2,TGCGCCAGCAGCTCCGAGCCTACAGGTTACTATGGCTACACCTTC,CASSSEPTGYYGYTF
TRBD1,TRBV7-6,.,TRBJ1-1,TGTGCCAGCAGCCTACAGGGGGGGTGGGACACTGAAGCTTTCTTT,CASSLQGGWDTEAFF
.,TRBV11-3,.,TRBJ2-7,TGTGCCAGCAGCTTAGGTGAGCGGACCTACGAGCAGTACTTC,CASSLGERTYEQYF
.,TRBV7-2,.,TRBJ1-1,TGTGCCAGCAGCTCCTCAGCGGAAGACACTGAAGCTTTCTTT,CASSSSAEDTEAFF
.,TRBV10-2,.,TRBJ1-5,TGCGCCAGCGGCCGACACCTAAGCAATCAGCCCCAGCATTTT,CASGRHLSNQPQHF
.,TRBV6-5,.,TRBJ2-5,TGTGCCAGCATAGTTAGGGGCGAAGAGACCCAGTACTTC,CASIVRGEETQYF
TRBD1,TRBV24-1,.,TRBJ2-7,TGTGCCACCAGTGATCCAGCTTCAGGGGGCTACGAGCAGTACTTC,CATSDPASGGYEQYF
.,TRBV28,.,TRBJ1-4,TGTGCCAGCACCCGGAGGGTTAATGAAAAACTGTTTTTT,CASTRRVNEKLFF
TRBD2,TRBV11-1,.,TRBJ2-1,TGTGCCAGCAGCCAAACTAGCGGCTCCTACAATGAGCAGTTCTTC,CASSQTSGSYNEQFF
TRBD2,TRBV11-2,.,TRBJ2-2,TGTGCCAGCAGCTTAGGTGTATCGGCTAGCGGGAGGGCCGGGGAGCTGTTTTTT,CASSLGVSASGRAGELFF
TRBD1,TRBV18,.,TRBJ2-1,TGTGCCAGCACAGGACAGGGGTCTTACAATGAGCAGTTCTTC,CASTGQGSYNEQFF
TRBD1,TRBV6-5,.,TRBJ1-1,TGTGCCAGCAGGGACCCCAGGGGGCGCACTGAAGCTTTCTTT,CASRDPRGRTEAFF
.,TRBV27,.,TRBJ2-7,TGTGCCAGCAGTTTGACAGCTACTCACGAGCAGTACTTC,CASSLTATHEQYF
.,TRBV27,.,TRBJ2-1,TGTGCCAGCAGTTTTAGCGGCCCTTCCTACAATGAGCAGTTCTTC,CASSFSGPSYNEQFF
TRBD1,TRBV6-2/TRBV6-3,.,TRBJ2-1,TGTGCCAGCAGTCTCAAGCCCGACAGGGTCGGTTCCTACAATGAGCAGTTCTTC,CASSLKPDRVGSYNEQFF
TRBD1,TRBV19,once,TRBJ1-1,TGTGCCAGTAGTGGGGGACAGGGGCAAACTGAAGCTTTCTTT,CASSGGQGQTEAFF
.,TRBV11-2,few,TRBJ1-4,TGTGCCAGCAGCGCGACGGCTGGGGGGGAAAAACTGTTTTTT,CASSATAGGEKLFF
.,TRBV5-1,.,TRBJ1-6,TGCGCCAGCAGCTTGGGAGGGAGCTCCTATAATTCACCCCTCCACTTT,CASSLGGSSYNSPLHF
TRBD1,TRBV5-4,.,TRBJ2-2,TGTGCCAGCAGCCTATTAGGGACAGCCGTCACCGGGGAGCTGTTTTTT,CASSLLGTAVTGELFF
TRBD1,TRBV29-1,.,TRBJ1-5,TGCAGCGTAGCAGGGGGCTTAAGCAATCAGCCCCAGCATTTT,CSVAGGLSNQPQHF
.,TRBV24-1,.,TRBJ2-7,TGTGCCACCGAAAGCCGGGATACCTACGAGCAGTACTTC,CATESRDTYEQYF
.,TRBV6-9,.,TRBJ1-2,TGTGCCAGCACCAACAGGGCACCAAACTATGGCTACACCTTC,CASTNRAPNYGYTF
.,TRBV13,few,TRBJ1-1,TGTGCCAGCAGCTTAGTACAGTTGAACACTGAAGCTTTCTTT,CASSLVQLNTEAFF
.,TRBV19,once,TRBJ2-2,TGTGCCAGTGGGTCAGGGTGGAGCACCGGGGAGCTGTTTTTT,CASGSGWSTGELFF
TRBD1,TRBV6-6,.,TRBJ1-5,TGTGCCAGCAGTAAGGACAGGAATAGCAATCAGCCCCAGCATTTT,CASSKDRNSNQPQHF
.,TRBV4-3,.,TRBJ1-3,TGCGCCAGCAGCCGGGGGGGAGGAAACACCATATATTTT,CASSRGGGNTIYF
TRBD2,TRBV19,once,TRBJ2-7,TGTGCCAGTAGTATGGGCGGGGGGCGCGACGAGCAGTACTTC,CASSMGGGRDEQYF
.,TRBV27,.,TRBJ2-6,TGTGCCAGCAGTTACCTGGCTCCCTCTGGGGCCAACGTCCTGACTTTC,CASSYLAPSGANVLTF
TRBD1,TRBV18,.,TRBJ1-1,TGTGCCAGCTCACCTGGGACAGGGAACACTGAAGCTTTCTTT,CASSPGTGNTEAFF
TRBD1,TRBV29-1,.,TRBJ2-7,TGCAGCGTTGACGCGGGACAGGATCCGAATGAGCAGTACTTC,CSVDAGQDPNEQYF
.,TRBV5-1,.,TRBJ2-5,TGCGCCAGCAGCTTGGACAGTTTCGGTATGGAGACCCAGTACTTC,CASSLDSFGMETQYF
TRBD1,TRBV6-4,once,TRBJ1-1,TGTGCCAGCAAGGGGCGACAGGGGGACCAAAACACTGAAGCTTTCTTT,CASKGRQGDQNTEAFF
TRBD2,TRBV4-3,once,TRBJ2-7,TGCGCCAGCAGCCCCGGGGGGGGTGAGGCCTACGAGCAGTACTTC,CASSPGGGEAYEQYF
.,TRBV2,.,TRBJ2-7,TGTGCCAGCCCCCCCAGGACAGGGACGGGGGGTGAGCAGTACTTC,CASPPRTGTGGEQYF
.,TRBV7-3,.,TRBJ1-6,TGTGCCAGCAGCTTAACCAGGGATCGGAATTCACCCCTCCACTTT,CASSLTRDRNSPLHF
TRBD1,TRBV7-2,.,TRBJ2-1,TGTGCCAGCAGCTCGGACAGGTACGGTGAGCAGTTCTTC,CASSSDRYGEQFF
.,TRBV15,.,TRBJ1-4,TGTGCCACCAGCAGAATAACAGGGTTTGGAGAAAAACTGTTTTTT,CATSRITGFGEKLFF
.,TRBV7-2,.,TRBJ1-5,TGTGCCAGCAGCTTAGAGACGGGGAATCAGCCCCAGCATTTT,CASSLETGNQPQHF
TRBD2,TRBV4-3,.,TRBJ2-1,TGCGCCAGCAGCCATCTCATACAACCGGGACTACCCTACAATGAGCAGTTCTTC,CASSHLIQPGLPYNEQFF